Each of the 28 T cell receptor beta chains below was sequenced from the same sample in a study of vaccination and CD4 T cells after COVID-19. The assay that was used to sequence DNA from cultured CD4+ T cells was the Oncomine TCR Beta short-read assay. MiXCR, run by TCRdb on the PCR reads, gives a single entry per CDR3 protein. The sample consists of approximately 11,000 distinct CDR3 sequences, under 35% of them appearing once. The treatment was: approximately 9-day PBMC culture with coronavirus spike peptide pools or control peptides (ViraFEST assay). Their antigens are not known. The sequenced material came from cultured CD4+ T cells from blood. These TCRs come from a human donor with COVID-19.

The V call is TRBV7-9, the J call TRBJ1-2; TRBD1 matches 7 bases. Germline V gene data show CDR1 as SEHNR and CDR2 as FQNEAQ (reference sequence). This CDR3 has 13 residues. The trim removed 4 bases at V and 3 bases at J, leaving 2 bases unmatched. The CDR3 protein is CASSSQGYYGYTF. The CDR3, as DNA: TGTGCCAGCAGCTCACAGGGGTACTATGGCTACACCTTC.

V usage is TRBV6-1 and J usage is TRBJ1-3; 7 nucleotides line up with TRBD1. After removal of 5 bases from V and 8 bases from J, the junction contained 6 bases not matched to a gene. The CDR3 has 13 amino acids. Per germline, CDR1 MNHNS and CDR2 SASEGT. For the CDR3, the DNA is TGTGCCAGCAGTCAAACAGGGGAGTACACCATATATTTT. Its protein is CASSQTGEYTIYF.

The rearrangement links TRBV12-5 to TRBJ1-1, with D hard to call. Looked up from germline, CDR1 is LGHNT and CDR2 is FRNRAP. The V and J ends lost 2 bases and 5 bases respectively, with 21 bases between them. The CDR3 has 17 amino acids. The CDR3 DNA sequence: TGTGCTAGTGGTTTGCCGCTGACTCGGAGAGGGCAGACTGAAGCTTTCTTT. Residues: CASGLPLTRRGQTEAFF.

This clonotype is labeled medium-sized. This sequence joins TRBV24-1 and TRBJ2-3; no clear D gene. The V and J ends lost 3 bases and 0 bases respectively, with 9 bases between them. The CDR3 is made up of 15 amino acids. In germline, CDR1 is KGHDR, CDR2 SFDVKD. CDR3 DNA sequence: TGTGCCACCAGTGATACAAGAGCTAGCACAGATACGCAGTATTTT. Translation gives CATSDTRASTDTQYF.

This clonotype came up a few times. J is TRBJ2-7 and V is TRBV2; D remains unclear. This CDR3 spans 14 amino acids. Trimming took 2 bases from V and 5 from J, leaving 13 bases between them. CDR1 is SNHLY and CDR2 is FYNNEI in the germline V gene. This CDR3 reads CASSERSGGDEQYF. In DNA, the CDR3 is TGTGCCAGCAGTGAAAGGAGTGGCGGAGACGAGCAGTACTTC. Combining the CDR3 with reference TRBV2 and TRBJ2-7 gives the whole variable domain EPEVTQTPSHQVTQMGQEVILRCVPISNHLYFYWYRQILGQKVEFLVSFYNNEISEKSEIFDDQFSVERPDGSNFTLKIRSTKLEDSAMYFCASSERSGGDEQYFGPGTRLTVT.

The chain couples TRBV7-2 to TRBJ1-4; D remains ambiguous. The CDR3 is made up of 13 amino acids. Germline CDR1 is SGHTA and CDR2 is FQGNSA. Trimming removed 3 bases from V and 10 bases from J, with 12 bases in between. The CDR3 reads CASSFPADAKLFF. The DNA of the CDR3 is TGTGCCAGCAGCTTTCCCGCAGACGCAAAACTGTTTTTT.

This clonotype has more than one count but fewer than ten. The chain couples TRBV6-1 to TRBJ1-6, with TRBD1 matching over 7 bases. The V gene end was trimmed by 6 bases and the J gene end by 8 bases; junction bases not matched to a gene: 7. In germline, CDR1 is MNHNS, CDR2 SASEGT. The CDR3 consists of 14 residues. The chain's CDR3 is CASSRQGGDSPLHF. The CDR3 DNA reads as TGTGCCAGCAGCAGACAGGGTGGGGATTCACCCCTCCACTTT.

Here the CDR3 reads CASSRPGGIGTEAFF. CDR3 DNA: TGTGCCAGCAGCCGCCCAGGGGGGATTGGGACTGAAGCTTTCTTT. V is TRBV12-3 or TRBV12-4 and J is TRBJ1-1, with TRBD1 matching over 7 bases. The V segment lost 6 bases and the J segment 5 bases; nucleotides outside the gene matches: 12. There are 15 residues in the CDR3.

A few counts support this clonotype. The chain has TRBV27 and TRBJ2-7; 8 bases are a match to TRBD1. Germline V CDR1 and CDR2: MNHEY, SMNVEV (reference sequence). Losses at the gene ends were 3 bases for V and 3 bases for J; bases not matched to a gene: 19. CDR3 length: 19 residues. As DNA, the CDR3 is TGTGCCAGCAGTTTTATTTCCGGGACAGGACCCCGTCCCGACTACGAGCAGTACTTC. Protein sequence: CASSFISGTGPRPDYEQYF.

The sample holds a few counts of this clonotype. The chain links TRBV7-2 to TRBJ2-5; D gene uncertain. The V end lost 5 bases, the J end lost 3 bases, and 10 bases lay between the germline ends. Germline V lookup: CDR1 SGHTA, CDR2 FQGNSA. The CDR3 runs 13 residues. CDR3 sequence reads: CASSLDSKETQYF. DNA for the CDR3: TGTGCCAGCAGCCTGGATAGCAAAGAGACCCAGTACTTC.

The chain is built from TRBV4-1 and TRBJ2-1; no clear D. Germline lookup yields CDR1 MGHRA and CDR2 YSYEKL. CDR3 size: 16 residues. The V end was cut by 1 base, the J end by 3 bases, with 13 bases between. The CDR3 is CASSQVGQTDYNEQFF. In DNA, the CDR3 is TGCGCCAGCAGCCAAGTTGGCCAGACGGACTACAATGAGCAGTTCTTC.

A few counts support this clonotype. The V gene is TRBV6-2 or TRBV6-3, the J gene TRBJ1-1, with D possibly TRBD1 on 5 matching bases. Germline-derived CDR1 and CDR2 are MNHEY and SVGEGT. The CDR3 has 13 residues. V lost 11 bases to trimming and J lost 0 bases, with 13 bases between them. CDR3 residues: CACYRTMNTEAFF. CDR3 DNA: TGTGCCTGCTACAGGACCATGAACACTGAAGCTTTCTTT.

The rearrangement joins TRBV5-6 to TRBJ1-2; TRBD1 might be the D (6 bases). Germline V lookup: CDR1 SGHDT, CDR2 YYEEEE. Deletions cut 5 bases from V and 9 bases from J, with 26 bases between. The CDR3 contains 16 residues. CDR3 protein: CASRILPGQGIGSYTF. The DNA for the CDR3 is TGTGCCAGCAGGATTCTACCGGGACAAGGGATTGGCAGCTACACCTTC.

This chain joins TRBV6-5 and TRBJ2-3; 13 bases line up with TRBD2. Germline V gene lookup returns CDR1 MNHEY and CDR2 SVGAGI. Trimming cost V 2 bases and J 3 bases; bases outside gene matches: 8. The CDR3 contains 18 residues. CDR3 nucleotide sequence: TGTGCCAGCAGTTACGCCCGGACTAGCGGGGGTGGAACAGATACGCAGTATTTT. It codes for CASSYARTSGGGTDTQYF.

The gene calls are TRBV6-4 and TRBJ2-2; 8 nucleotides line up with TRBD2. J gave up 4 bases and V 4 bases, and 5 bases lay outside the gene matches. CDR1 is MRHNA and CDR2 is SNTAGT in the germline V gene. The CDR3 contains 15 residues. This chain's CDR3 is CASSGGGSGTGELFF. The CDR3 region has the DNA TGTGCCAGCAGTGGCGGGGGGAGCGGCACCGGGGAGCTGTTTTTT.

The CDR3 sequence is CASSTTQQGAGGQPQHF. Written as DNA, the CDR3 is TGTGCCAGTAGTACAACTCAGCAGGGGGCCGGGGGGCAGCCCCAGCATTTT. The chain joins TRBV19 to TRBJ1-5, with 8 bases matching TRBD1. This CDR3 is built from 17 residues. V shed 4 bases and J 7 bases; nucleotides not matched to a gene: 15. Germline-derived CDR1 and CDR2 are LNHDA and SQIVND (reference sequence).

This rearrangement joins TRBV6-1 to TRBJ1-6; TRBD1 aligns across 8 bases. The CDR3 sequence is 17 residues long. V lost 6 bases, J lost 0 bases, and 7 bases stayed unmatched. The germline CDR1 and CDR2 sequences are MNHNS and SASEGT. The CDR3 DNA sequence: TGTGCCAGCAGCGAACAGGGGGTGAGCTCCTATAATTCACCCCTCCACTTT. It encodes CASSEQGVSSYNSPLHF.

This chain uses TRBV20-1 with TRBJ1-5, with a weak D call TRBD1 (5 bases). CDR1 and CDR2 from the germline V gene are DFQATT and SNEGSKA (reference sequence). There are 14 residues in the CDR3. V shed 1 base and J shed 5 bases, with 12 bases lying between them. The CDR3 region is CSARGGGLDQPQHF. In DNA form, the CDR3 reads TGCAGTGCTAGAGGGGGGGGGTTGGATCAGCCCCAGCATTTT.

The sample holds a few counts of this clonotype. The chain links TRBV5-1 to TRBJ2-1; TRBD2 matches 8 bases. Germline CDR1 SGHRS, CDR2 YFSETQ. This CDR3 is built from 14 residues. V trimming: 4 bases; J trimming: 8 bases; junction bases outside the gene matches: 8. The CDR3 nucleotides read TGCGCCAGCAGCCCAGGACTAGCTAGAGATGAGCAGTTCTTC. It is translated as CASSPGLARDEQFF.

V is TRBV6-2 or TRBV6-3 and J is TRBJ1-1, with D uncertain. The V gene's germline CDR1 is MNHEY and CDR2 SVGEGT. The CDR3 spans 16 residues. Trimming pared 4 bases from V and 1 base from J, leaving 16 bases between. The CDR3, as DNA: TGTGCCAGCAGTTCTATATTGACACTTGAGAACACTGAAGCTTTCTTT. Encoded protein: CASSSILTLENTEAFF.

Only one count was recorded for this clonotype. At one end the junction does not follow the germline gene, possibly because of a read error. This rearrangement joins TRBV6-5 to TRBJ2-5, with D unclear. Germline CDR1 and CDR2: MNHEY and SVGAGI. The CDR3 is 15 residues long. This CDR3 is CASSSARVMQESQYF. DNA of the CDR3: TGTGCCAGCAGTTCGGCTAGGGTTATGCAAGAGTCCCAGTACTTC.

This clonotype has a handful of counts. The V and J genes are TRBV5-1 and TRBJ1-2; D is perhaps TRBD1 (5 bases). CDR1 and CDR2 (germline): SGHRS, YFSETQ. V lost 4 bases, J lost 9 bases, and 13 bases lay in between. The CDR3 has 12 amino acids. This CDR3 reads CASSLDIRSYTF. The CDR3 DNA is TGCGCCAGCAGCCTGGACATCCGAAGCTACACCTTC.

This clonotype rates as medium-sized (0.01 to 0.1%). The V and J genes are TRBV20-1 and TRBJ1-5, with 10 bases lining up with TRBD1. This CDR3 is built from 16 residues. Germline V gene data show CDR1 as DFQATT and CDR2 as SNEGSKA (reference sequence). V was clipped by 2 bases and J by 7 bases; unmatched bases: 11. CDR3 loop: CSARNPGQGSGQPQHF. The CDR3, as DNA: TGCAGTGCTAGAAACCCGGGACAGGGGTCCGGGCAGCCCCAGCATTTT.

This clonotype came up a few times. The chain recombines TRBV2 with TRBJ2-5; 10 bases match TRBD1. With 11 bases clipped from V and 0 bases from J, the junction kept 9 bases outside the gene matches. Germline CDR1 is SNHLY and CDR2 is FYNNEI. The CDR3 contains 15 residues. This CDR3 is CAGAQDRGDQETQYF. CDR3 sequence (DNA): TGTGCCGGCGCACAGGACAGGGGGGACCAAGAGACCCAGTACTTC.

The genes are TRBV19 and TRBJ1-3, with D unclear. The CDR3 sequence is 15 residues long. V lost 2 bases to trimming and J lost 0 bases, with 8 bases between them. Germline V CDR1 and CDR2: LNHDA, SQIVND (reference sequence). The DNA for the CDR3 is TGTGCCAGTAGTATAAGAGGGAACTCTGGAAACACCATATATTTT. Residues: CASSIRGNSGNTIYF.

This clonotype has only a few counts. This chain joins TRBV24-1 and TRBJ1-5, with TRBD1 as a possible D gene (5 bases). V lost 4 bases and J 5 bases, leaving 11 bases between the germline ends. Germline CDR1 KGHDR, CDR2 SFDVKD. CDR3 size: 14 residues. CDR3 sequence reads: CATSDSGTYQPQHF. The CDR3 DNA sequence: TGTGCCACCAGTGACTCGGGGACCTATCAGCCCCAGCATTTT.

The V gene is TRBV19, the J gene TRBJ1-6, with D perhaps TRBD1 (5 bases). In germline, CDR1 is LNHDA, CDR2 SQIVND (reference sequence). V lost 2 bases to trimming and J lost 0 bases, with 11 bases between them. This CDR3 contains 17 residues. The CDR3 DNA sequence: TGTGCCAGTAGTATAAAGGGGCCGAGCTCCTATAATTCACCCCTCCACTTT. This sequence encodes CASSIKGPSSYNSPLHF.

The chain joins TRBV2 to TRBJ2-3; D gene ambiguous. Germline CDR1 is SNHLY and CDR2 is FYNNEI. The CDR3 has 11 residues. The V end was cut by 6 bases, the J end by 6 bases, with 7 bases between. The CDR3 reads CASSQRDTQYF. The CDR3 DNA follows: TGTGCCAGCAGCCAACGGGATACGCAGTATTTT.